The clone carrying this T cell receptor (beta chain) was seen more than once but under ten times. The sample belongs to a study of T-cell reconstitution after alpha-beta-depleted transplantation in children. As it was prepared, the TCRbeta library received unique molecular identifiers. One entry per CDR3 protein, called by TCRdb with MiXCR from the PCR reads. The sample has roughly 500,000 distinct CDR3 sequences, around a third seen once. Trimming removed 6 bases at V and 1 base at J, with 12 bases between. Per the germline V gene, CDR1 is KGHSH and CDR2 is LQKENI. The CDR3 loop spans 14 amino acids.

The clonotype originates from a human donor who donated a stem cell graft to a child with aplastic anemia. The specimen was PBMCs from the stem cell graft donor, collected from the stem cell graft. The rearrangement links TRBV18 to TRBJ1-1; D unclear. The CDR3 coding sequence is TGTGCCAGCTCCGCGTCTGGAGCGAACACTGAAGCTTTCTTT. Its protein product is CASSASGANTEAFF.